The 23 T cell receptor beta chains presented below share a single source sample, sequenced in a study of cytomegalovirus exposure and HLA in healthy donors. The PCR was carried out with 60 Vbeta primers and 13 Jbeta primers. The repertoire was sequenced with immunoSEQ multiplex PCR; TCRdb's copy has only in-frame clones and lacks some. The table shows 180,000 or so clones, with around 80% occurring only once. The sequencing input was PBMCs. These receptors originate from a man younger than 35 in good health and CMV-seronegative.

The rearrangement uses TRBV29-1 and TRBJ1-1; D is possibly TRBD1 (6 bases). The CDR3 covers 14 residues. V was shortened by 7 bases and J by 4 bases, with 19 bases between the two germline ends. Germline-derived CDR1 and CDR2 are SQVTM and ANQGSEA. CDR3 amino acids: CSGGGGERTTEAFF. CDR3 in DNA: TGCAGCGGGGGAGGGGGGGAACGTACCACTGAAGCTTTCTTT.

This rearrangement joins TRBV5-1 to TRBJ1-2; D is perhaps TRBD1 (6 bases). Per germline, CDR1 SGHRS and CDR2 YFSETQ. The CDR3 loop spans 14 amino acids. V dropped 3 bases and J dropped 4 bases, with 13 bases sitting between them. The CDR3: CASSSRQGSYGYTF. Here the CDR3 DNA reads TGCGCCAGCAGCTCAAGGCAGGGGAGCTATGGCTACACCTTC. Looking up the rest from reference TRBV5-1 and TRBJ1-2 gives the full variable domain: KAGVTQTPRYLIKTRGQQVTLSCSPISGHRSVSWYQQTPGQGLQFLFEYFSETQRNKGNFPGRFSGRQFSNSRSEMNVSTLELGDSALYLCASSSRQGSYGYTFGSGTRLTVV.

CDR3 coding DNA: TGTGCCAGCTCACCAGCTGCGACTAAGGTCAAAAACATTCAGTACTTC. Its protein product is CASSPAATKVKNIQYF. V usage is TRBV18 and J usage is TRBJ2-4; TRBD2 is a possible D gene (5 bases). Germline V gives CDR1 KGHSH, CDR2 LQKENI. V gave up 2 bases and J gave up 3 bases, with 14 bases separating them. This CDR3 spans 16 amino acids.

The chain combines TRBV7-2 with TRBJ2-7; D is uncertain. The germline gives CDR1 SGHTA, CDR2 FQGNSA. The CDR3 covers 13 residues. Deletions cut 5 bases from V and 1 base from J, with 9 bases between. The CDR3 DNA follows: TGTGCCAGCAGCCTCCAGAATTCCTACGAGCAGTACTTC. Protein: CASSLQNSYEQYF.

The CDR3 spells CASSPVTGERTKNIQYF. Written as DNA, the CDR3 is TGTGCCAGCTCACCGGTTACGGGGGAGAGGACCAAAAACATTCAGTACTTC. The chain combines TRBV18 with TRBJ2-4, with D perhaps TRBD2 (6 bases). Germline lookup yields CDR1 KGHSH and CDR2 LQKENI. Trimming stripped 3 bases from V and 2 bases from J, with 17 bases between. This CDR3 spans 17 amino acids.

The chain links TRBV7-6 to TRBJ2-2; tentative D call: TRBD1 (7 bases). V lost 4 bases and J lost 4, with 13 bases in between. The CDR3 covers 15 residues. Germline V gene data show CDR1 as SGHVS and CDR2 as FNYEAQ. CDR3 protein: CASSSQGEVTGELFF. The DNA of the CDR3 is TGTGCCAGCAGCTCCCAGGGGGAGGTCACCGGGGAGCTGTTTTTT.

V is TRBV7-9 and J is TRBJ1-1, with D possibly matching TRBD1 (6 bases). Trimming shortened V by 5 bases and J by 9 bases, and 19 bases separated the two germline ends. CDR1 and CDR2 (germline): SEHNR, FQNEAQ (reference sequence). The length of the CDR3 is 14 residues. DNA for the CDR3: TGTGCCAGCAGCCTGGGGGCAGGGAAGGGACAAGCTTTCTTT. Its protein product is CASSLGAGKGQAFF. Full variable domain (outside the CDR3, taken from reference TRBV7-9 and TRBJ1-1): DTGVSQNPRHKITKRGQNVTFRCDPISEHNRLYWYRQTLGQGPEFLTYFQNEAQLEKSRLLSDRFSAERPKGSFSTLEIQRTEQGDSAMYLCASSLGAGKGQAFFGQGTRLTVV.

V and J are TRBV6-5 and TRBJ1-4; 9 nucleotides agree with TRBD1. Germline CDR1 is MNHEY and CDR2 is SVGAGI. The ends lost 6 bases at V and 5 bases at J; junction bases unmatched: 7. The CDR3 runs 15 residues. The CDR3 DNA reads TGTGCCAGCAGCTCTCCGGGACAGGGAAATGAAAAACTGTTTTTT. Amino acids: CASSSPGQGNEKLFF.

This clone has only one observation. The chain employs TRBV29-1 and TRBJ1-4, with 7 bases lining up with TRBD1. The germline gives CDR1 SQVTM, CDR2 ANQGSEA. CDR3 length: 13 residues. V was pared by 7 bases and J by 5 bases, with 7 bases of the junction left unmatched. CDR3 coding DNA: TGCAGCGCTCGAGGACAGGCCAATGAAAAACTGTTTTTT. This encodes CSARGQANEKLFF.

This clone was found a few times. CDR3 in amino acids: CASSQGWVTEAFF. Here the CDR3 DNA reads TGCGCCAGCAGCCAGGGTTGGGTCACTGAAGCTTTCTTT. V gene TRBV5-1 combines with J gene TRBJ1-1, with D perhaps matching TRBD1 (5 bases). CDR1 and CDR2 from the germline V gene are SGHRS and YFSETQ. This CDR3 contains 13 residues. The V end lost 4 bases, the J end lost 4 bases, and 11 bases lay between the germline ends. The whole variable domain, remainder taken from reference TRBV5-1 and TRBJ1-1, is KAGVTQTPRYLIKTRGQQVTLSCSPISGHRSVSWYQQTPGQGLQFLFEYFSETQRNKGNFPGRFSGRQFSNSRSEMNVSTLELGDSALYLCASSQGWVTEAFFGQGTRLTVV.

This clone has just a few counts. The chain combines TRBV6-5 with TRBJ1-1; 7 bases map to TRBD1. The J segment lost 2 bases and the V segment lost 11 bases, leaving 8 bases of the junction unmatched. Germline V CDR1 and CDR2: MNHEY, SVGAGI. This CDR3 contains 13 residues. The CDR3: CAYGQAINTEAFF. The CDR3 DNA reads TGTGCCTACGGACAGGCGATTAACACTGAAGCTTTCTTT.

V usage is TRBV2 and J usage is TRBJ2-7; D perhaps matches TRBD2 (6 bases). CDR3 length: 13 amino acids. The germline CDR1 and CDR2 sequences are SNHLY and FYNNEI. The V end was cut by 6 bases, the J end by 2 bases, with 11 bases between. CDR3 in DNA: TGTGCCAGCAGCATCGGACTAACCTACGAGCAGTACTTC. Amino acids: CASSIGLTYEQYF.

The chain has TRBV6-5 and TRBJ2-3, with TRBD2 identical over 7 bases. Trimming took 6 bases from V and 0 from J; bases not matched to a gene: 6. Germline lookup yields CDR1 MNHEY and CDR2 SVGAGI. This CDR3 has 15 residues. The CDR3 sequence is CASRQLAPSTDTQYF. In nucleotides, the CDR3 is TGTGCCAGCAGACAACTAGCGCCTAGCACAGATACGCAGTATTTT.

The CDR3 sequence is CASSRLAGYEQYF. As DNA, the CDR3 is TGTGCCAGTAGTCGCCTAGCGGGATACGAGCAGTACTTC. The chain recombines TRBV19 with TRBJ2-7, with TRBD2 identical over 9 bases. This CDR3 contains 13 residues. J lost 4 bases, V lost 5 bases, and 3 bases had no gene match. The germline V gene encodes CDR1 LNHDA and CDR2 SQIVND (reference sequence). Filled out from reference TRBV19 and TRBJ2-7, the complete variable domain reads DGGITQSPKYLFRKEGQNVTLSCEQNLNHDAMYWYRQDPGQGLRLIYYSQIVNDFQKGDIAEGYSVSREKKESFPLTVTSAQKNPTAFYLCASSRLAGYEQYFGPGTRLTVT.

Here the CDR3 DNA reads TGTGCCAGCAGTCTTACATCAGGGGGTAATGAAAAACTGTTTTTT. This encodes CASSLTSGGNEKLFF. This chain links TRBV27 with TRBJ1-4; 7 bases map to TRBD1. Germline V CDR1 and CDR2: MNHEY, SMNVEV (reference sequence). V lost 5 bases and J lost 4; bases outside the gene matches: 7. The CDR3 contains 15 residues.

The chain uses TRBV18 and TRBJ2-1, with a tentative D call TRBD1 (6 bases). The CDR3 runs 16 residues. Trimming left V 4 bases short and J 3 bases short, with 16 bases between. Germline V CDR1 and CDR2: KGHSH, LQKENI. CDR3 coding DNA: TGTGCCAGCTCACAACAGGGAAAGTTTGGCTACAATGAGCAGTTCTTC. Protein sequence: CASSQQGKFGYNEQFF.

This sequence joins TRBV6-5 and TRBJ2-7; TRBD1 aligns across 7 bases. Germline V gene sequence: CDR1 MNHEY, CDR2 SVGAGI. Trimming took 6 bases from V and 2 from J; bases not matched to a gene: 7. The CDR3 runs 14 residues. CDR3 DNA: TGTGCCAGCAGCCCAATCGACAGGGCCTACGAGCAGTACTTC. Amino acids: CASSPIDRAYEQYF.

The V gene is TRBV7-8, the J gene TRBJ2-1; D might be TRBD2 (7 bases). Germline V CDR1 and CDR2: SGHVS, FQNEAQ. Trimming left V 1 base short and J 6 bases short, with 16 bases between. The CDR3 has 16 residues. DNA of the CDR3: TGTGCCAGCAGCTTAGAATACACGGGGGGCTTCAATGAGCAGTTCTTC. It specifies CASSLEYTGGFNEQFF.

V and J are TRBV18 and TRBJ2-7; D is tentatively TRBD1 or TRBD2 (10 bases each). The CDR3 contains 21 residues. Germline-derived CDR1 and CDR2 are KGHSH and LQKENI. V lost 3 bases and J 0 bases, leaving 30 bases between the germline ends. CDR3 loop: CASSPRTGGLAGVGSSYEQYF. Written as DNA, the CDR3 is TGTGCCAGCTCACCGCGGACAGGGGGGCTAGCGGGAGTTGGCTCCTCCTACGAGCAGTACTTC.

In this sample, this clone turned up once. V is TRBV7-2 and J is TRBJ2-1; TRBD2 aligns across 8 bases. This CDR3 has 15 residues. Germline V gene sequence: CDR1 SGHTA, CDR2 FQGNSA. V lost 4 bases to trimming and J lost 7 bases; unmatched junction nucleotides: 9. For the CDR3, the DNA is TGTGCCAGCAGCTCGGGGGGGCAGGGGCGTAATGAGCAGTTCTTC. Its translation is CASSSGGQGRNEQFF. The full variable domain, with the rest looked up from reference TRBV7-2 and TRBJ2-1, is GAGVSQSPSNKVTEKGKDVELRCDPISGHTALYWYRQSLGQGLEFLIYFQGNSAPDKSGLPSDRFSAERTGGSVSTLTIQRTQQEDSAVYLCASSSGGQGRNEQFFGPGTRLTVL.

CDR3 sequence (DNA): TGCGCCAGCAGCCAAGCTGTTCTAAGCTCCTACAATGAGCAGTTCTTC. Residues: CASSQAVLSSYNEQFF. The rearrangement uses TRBV4-3 and TRBJ2-1; D call uncertain. The germline V and J ends were trimmed by 1 base and 0 bases, with 10 bases remaining between them. The CDR3 is 16 residues long. Germline V CDR1 and CDR2: LGHNA, YSLEER.

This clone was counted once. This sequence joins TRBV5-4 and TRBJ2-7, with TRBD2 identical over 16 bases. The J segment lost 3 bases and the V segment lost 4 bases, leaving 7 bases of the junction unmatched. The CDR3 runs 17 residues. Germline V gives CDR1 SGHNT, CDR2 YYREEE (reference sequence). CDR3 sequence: CASSRGLAGGLSYEQYF. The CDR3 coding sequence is TGTGCCAGCAGCAGGGGACTAGCGGGGGGGCTGAGCTACGAGCAGTACTTC.

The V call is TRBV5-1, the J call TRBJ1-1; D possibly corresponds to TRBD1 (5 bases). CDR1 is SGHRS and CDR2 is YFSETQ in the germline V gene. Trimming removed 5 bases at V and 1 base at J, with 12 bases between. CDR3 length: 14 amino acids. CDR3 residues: CASRSQGENTEAFF. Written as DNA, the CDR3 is TGCGCCAGCAGGTCGCAAGGGGAGAACACTGAAGCTTTCTTT.